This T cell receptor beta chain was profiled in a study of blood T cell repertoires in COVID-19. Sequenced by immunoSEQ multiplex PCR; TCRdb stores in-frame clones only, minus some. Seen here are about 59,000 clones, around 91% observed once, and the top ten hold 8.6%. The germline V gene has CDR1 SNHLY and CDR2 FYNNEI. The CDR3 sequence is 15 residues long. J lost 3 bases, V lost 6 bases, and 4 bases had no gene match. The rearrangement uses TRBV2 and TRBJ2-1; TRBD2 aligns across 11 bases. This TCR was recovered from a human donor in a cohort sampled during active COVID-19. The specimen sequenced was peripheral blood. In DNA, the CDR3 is TGTGCCAGCAGGGCCGGGACTAGCGGCTACAATGAGCAGTTCTTC. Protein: CASRAGTSGYNEQFF.